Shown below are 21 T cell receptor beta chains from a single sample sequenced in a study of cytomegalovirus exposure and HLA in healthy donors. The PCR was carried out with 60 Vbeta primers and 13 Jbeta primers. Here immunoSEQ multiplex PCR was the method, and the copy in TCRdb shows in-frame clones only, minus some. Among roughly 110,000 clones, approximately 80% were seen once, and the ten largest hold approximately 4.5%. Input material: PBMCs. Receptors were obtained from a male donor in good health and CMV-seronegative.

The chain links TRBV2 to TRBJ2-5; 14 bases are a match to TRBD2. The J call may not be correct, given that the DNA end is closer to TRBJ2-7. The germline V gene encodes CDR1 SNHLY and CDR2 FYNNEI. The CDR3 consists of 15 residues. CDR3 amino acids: CASSRTSGGNYEQYF. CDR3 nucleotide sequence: TGTGCCAGCAGTAGGACTAGCGGGGGGAACTACGAGCAGTACTTC.

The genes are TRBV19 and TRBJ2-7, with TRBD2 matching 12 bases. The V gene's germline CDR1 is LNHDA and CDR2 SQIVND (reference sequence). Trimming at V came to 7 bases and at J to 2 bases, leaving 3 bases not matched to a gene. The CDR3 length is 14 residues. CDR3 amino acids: CASNLAGGTYEQYF. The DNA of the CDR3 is TGTGCCAGTAATCTAGCGGGGGGGACCTACGAGCAGTACTTC. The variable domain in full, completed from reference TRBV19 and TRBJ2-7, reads DGGITQSPKYLFRKEGQNVTLSCEQNLNHDAMYWYRQDPGQGLRLIYYSQIVNDFQKGDIAEGYSVSREKKESFPLTVTSAQKNPTAFYLCASNLAGGTYEQYFGPGTRLTVT.

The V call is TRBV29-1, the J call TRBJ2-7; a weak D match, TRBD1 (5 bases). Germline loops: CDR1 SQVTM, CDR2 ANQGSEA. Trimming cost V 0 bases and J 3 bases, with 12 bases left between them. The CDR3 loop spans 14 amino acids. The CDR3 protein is CSVEDGQGFYEQYF. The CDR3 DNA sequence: TGCAGCGTTGAAGACGGGCAGGGATTCTACGAGCAGTACTTC.

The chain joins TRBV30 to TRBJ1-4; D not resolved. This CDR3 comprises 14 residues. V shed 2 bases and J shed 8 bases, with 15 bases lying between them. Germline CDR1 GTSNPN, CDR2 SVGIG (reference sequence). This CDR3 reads CAWSPPHLKEKLFF. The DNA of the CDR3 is TGTGCCTGGAGTCCCCCACATTTGAAGGAAAAACTGTTTTTT. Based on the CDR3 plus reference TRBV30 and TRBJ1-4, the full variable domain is SQTIHQWPATLVQPVGSPLSLECTVEGTSNPNLYWYRQAAGRGLQLLFYSVGIGQISSEVPQNLSASRPQDRQFILSSKKLLLSDSGFYLCAWSPPHLKEKLFFGSGTQLSVL.

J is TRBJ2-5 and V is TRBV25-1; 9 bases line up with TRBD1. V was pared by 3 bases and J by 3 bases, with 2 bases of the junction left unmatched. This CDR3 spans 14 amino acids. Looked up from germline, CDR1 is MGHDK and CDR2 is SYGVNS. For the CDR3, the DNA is TGTGCCAGCAGTGACGGGACAGGGAAAGAGACCCAGTACTTC. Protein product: CASSDGTGKETQYF. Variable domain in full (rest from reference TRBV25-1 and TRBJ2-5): EADIYQTPRYLVIGTGKKITLECSQTMGHDKMYWYQQDPGMELHLIHYSYGVNSTEKGDLSSESTVSRIRTEHFPLTLESARPSHTSQYLCASSDGTGKETQYFGPGTRLLVL.

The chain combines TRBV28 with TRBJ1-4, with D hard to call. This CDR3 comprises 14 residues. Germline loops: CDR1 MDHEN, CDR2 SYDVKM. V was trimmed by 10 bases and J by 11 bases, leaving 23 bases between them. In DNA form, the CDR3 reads TGTGCCACCCACGGAGGAGGAGTGAATAGTAAACTGTTTTTT. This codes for CATHGGGVNSKLFF.

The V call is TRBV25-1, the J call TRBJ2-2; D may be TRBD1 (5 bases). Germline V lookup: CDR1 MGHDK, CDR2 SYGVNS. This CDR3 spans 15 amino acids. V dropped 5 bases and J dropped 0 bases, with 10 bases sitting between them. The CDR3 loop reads CASSPRQPNTGELFF. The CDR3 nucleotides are TGTGCCAGCAGTCCCCGACAGCCGAACACCGGGGAGCTGTTTTTT.

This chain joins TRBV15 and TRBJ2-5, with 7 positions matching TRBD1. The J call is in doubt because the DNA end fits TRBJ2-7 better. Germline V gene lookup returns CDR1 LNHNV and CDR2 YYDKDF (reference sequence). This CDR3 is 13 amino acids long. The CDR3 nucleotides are TGTGCCACCTCTTACACAGGGGCCTACGAGCAGTACTTC. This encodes CATSYTGAYEQYF.

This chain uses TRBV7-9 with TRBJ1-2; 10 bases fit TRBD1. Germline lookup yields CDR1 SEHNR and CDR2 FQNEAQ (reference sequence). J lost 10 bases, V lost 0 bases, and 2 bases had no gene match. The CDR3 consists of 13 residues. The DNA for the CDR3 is TGTGCCAGCAGCTTAGCCGGGACAGGGGACTACACCTTC. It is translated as CASSLAGTGDYTF.

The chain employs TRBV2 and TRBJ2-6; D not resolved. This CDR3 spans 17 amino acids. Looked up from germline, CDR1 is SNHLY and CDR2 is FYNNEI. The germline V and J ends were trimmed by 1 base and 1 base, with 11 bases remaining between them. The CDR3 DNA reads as TGTGCCAGCAGTGAAGTGGCCTTCGTGTCTGGGGCCAACGTCCTGACTTTC. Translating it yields CASSEVAFVSGANVLTF.

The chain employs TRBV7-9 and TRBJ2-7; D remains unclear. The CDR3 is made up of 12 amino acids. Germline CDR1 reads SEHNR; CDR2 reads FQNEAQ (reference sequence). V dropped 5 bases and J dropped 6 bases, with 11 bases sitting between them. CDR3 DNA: TGTGCCAGCAGCCCGAACGAGGTCGAGCAGTACTTC. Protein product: CASSPNEVEQYF. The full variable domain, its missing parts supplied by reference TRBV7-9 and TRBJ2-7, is DTGVSQNPRHKITKRGQNVTFRCDPISEHNRLYWYRQTLGQGPEFLTYFQNEAQLEKSRLLSDRFSAERPKGSFSTLEIQRTEQGDSAMYLCASSPNEVEQYFGPGTRLTVT.

In DNA form, the CDR3 reads TGTGCCAGCAGTAACGCCGGGACTAGCGGGACCGAGCAGTACTTC. Its translation: CASSNAGTSGTEQYF. The chain has TRBV6-5 and TRBJ2-7; TRBD2 aligns across 13 bases. The CDR3 is 15 amino acids. Germline V gene data show CDR1 as MNHEY and CDR2 as SVGAGI. The V gene end was trimmed by 5 bases and the J gene end by 6 bases; junction bases not matched to a gene: 7.

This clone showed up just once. CDR3 DNA sequence: TGTGCCAGCAGTTTACGCAGACACCGAGCGGGAGGTCTGGGCAATGAGCAGTTCTTC. As protein: CASSLRRHRAGGLGNEQFF. V gene TRBV28 combines with J gene TRBJ2-1; 9 bases align to TRBD2. The trim removed 2 bases at V and 6 bases at J, leaving 17 bases unmatched. The CDR3 contains 19 residues. Germline CDR1 and CDR2: MDHEN and SYDVKM.

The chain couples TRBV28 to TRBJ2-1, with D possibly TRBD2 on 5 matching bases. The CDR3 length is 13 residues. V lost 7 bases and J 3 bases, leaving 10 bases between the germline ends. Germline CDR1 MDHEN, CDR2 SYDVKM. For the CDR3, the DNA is TGTGCCAGCAACGCGGGCTTCTACAATGAGCAGTTCTTC. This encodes CASNAGFYNEQFF. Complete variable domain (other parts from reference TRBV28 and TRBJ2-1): DVKVTQSSRYLVKRTGEKVFLECVQDMDHENMFWYRQDPGLGLRLIYFSYDVKMKEKGDIPEGYSVSREKKERFSLILESASTNQTSMYLCASNAGFYNEQFFGPGTRLTVL.

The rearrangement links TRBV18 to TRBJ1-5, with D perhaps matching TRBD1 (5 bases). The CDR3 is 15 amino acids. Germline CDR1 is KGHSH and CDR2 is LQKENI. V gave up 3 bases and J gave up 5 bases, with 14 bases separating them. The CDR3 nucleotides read TGTGCCAGCTCACCGTCCACGGGAGGGGATCAGCCCCAGCATTTT. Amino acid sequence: CASSPSTGGDQPQHF.

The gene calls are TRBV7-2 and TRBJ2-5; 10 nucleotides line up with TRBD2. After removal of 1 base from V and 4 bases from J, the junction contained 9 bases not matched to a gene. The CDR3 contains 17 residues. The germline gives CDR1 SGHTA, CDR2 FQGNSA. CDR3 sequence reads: CASSLEASGSRRETQYF. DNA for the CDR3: TGTGCCAGCAGCTTAGAGGCTAGCGGGAGTAGAAGAGAGACCCAGTACTTC.

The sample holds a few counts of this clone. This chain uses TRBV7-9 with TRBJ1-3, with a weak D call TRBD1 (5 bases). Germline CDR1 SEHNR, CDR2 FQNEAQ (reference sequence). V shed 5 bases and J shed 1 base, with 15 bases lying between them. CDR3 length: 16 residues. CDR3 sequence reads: CASSKTQGNSGNTIYF. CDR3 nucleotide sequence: TGTGCCAGCAGCAAAACGCAGGGTAATTCTGGAAACACCATATATTTT.

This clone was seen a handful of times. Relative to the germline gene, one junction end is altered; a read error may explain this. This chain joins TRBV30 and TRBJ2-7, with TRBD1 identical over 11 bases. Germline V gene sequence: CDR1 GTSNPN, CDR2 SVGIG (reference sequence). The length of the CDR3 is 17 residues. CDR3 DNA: TGTGCCTGGAAGTGGAGGGACAGGGGGTCGTCCTCCAACGAGCAGTACTTC. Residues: CAWKWRDRGSSSNEQYF.

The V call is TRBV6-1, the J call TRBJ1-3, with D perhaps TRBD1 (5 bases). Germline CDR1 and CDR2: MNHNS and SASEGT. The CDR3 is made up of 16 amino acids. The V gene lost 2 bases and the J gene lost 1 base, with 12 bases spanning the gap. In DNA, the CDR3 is TGTGCCAGCAGTGAAATGCCCAGGGTGTCTGGAAACACCATATATTTT. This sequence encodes CASSEMPRVSGNTIYF.

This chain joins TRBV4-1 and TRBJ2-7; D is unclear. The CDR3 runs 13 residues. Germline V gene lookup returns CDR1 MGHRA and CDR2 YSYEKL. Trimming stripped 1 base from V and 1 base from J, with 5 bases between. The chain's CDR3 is CASSQVGSYEQYF. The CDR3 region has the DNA TGCGCCAGCAGCCAAGTCGGGTCCTACGAGCAGTACTTC.

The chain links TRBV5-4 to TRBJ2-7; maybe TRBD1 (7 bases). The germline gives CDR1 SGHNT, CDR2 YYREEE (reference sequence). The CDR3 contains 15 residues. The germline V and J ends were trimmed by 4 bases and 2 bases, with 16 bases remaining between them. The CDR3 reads CASSTGTRGAYEQYF. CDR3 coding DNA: TGTGCCAGCAGCACAGGGACCAGGGGGGCCTACGAGCAGTACTTC.